The clone carrying this T cell receptor (beta chain) was recorded a few times. The CDR3 sequence is 15 residues long. Per the germline V gene, CDR1 is SGDLS and CDR2 is YYNGEE. J lost 7 bases, V lost 0 bases, and 5 bases had no gene match. These data come from a study of cytomegalovirus exposure and HLA in healthy donors. Primers included in the PCR were 60 Vbeta and 13 Jbeta primers. Repertoires were generated with immunoSEQ multiplex PCR, while TCRdb's copy carries only in-frame clones and drops some. The table shows 200,000 to 250,000 clones, with almost 80% occurring only once. The J gene is TRBJ1-4, the V gene TRBV9; the match to TRBD1 covers 8 bases. This receptor was obtained from a male donor in good health and CMV-seronegative. Input material: PBMCs. CDR3 coding DNA: TGTGCCAGCAGCGTAGGAAGGACAGGGAGTGAAAAACTGTTTTTT. Residues: CASSVGRTGSEKLFF.